A selection of T cell receptor beta chains follows, all from one sample in a study of blood T cell repertoires in COVID-19. Here immunoSEQ multiplex PCR was the method, and the copy in TCRdb shows in-frame clones only, minus some. Altogether 55,000 to 75,000 clones are present, around nine tenths being singletons, with the ten largest covering 7.4%. Input material: peripheral blood. All receptors derive from a human donor with active COVID-19. The donor label of this sample is uncertain. Both conserved end residues are part of each CDR3. A D gene is named only where the DNA matches it firmly. Some rows have no size entry. The others give once, few or many, or a class for an expanded clone.

D gene	V gene	clone size	J gene	CDR3 protein	CDR3 DNA
.	TRBV5-4	.	TRBJ1-2	CASSLTQNYYGYTF	TGTGCCAGCAGTCTAACACAGAATTACTATGGCTACACCTTC
TRBD1	TRBV5-6	few	TRBJ2-7	CASSRTGHGEQYF	TGTGCCAGCAGCCGGACAGGGCATGGAGAGCAGTACTTC
.	TRBV19	once	TRBJ2-7	CASSGDTAYEQYF	TGTGCCAGTAGTGGGGACACCGCCTACGAGCAGTACTTC
.	TRBV19	.	TRBJ1-5	CASTDRWGDNQPQHF	TGTGCCAGTACCGATAGATGGGGAGACAATCAGCCCCAGCATTTT
TRBD1	TRBV27	.	TRBJ2-7	CASSFRDRITYEQYF	TGTGCCAGCAGTTTCCGGGACAGGATTACCTACGAGCAGTACTTC
TRBD2	TRBV2	few	TRBJ2-3	CASSVRTSGGARGQYF	TGTGCCAGCAGTGTTAGGACTAGCGGGGGGGCCAGGGGGCAGTATTTT
.	TRBV9	.	TRBJ2-2	CASSIRADFPGELFF	TGTGCCAGCAGCATCAGGGCTGATTTCCCCGGGGAGCTGTTTTTT
.	TRBV9	.	TRBJ2-3	CASSVATVGLPQYF	TGTGCCAGCAGCGTAGCTACAGTGGGGCTGCCGCAGTATTTT
.	TRBV5-4	.	TRBJ1-1	CASRLGSGDTEAFF	TGTGCCAGCAGACTTGGTTCGGGGGACACTGAAGCTTTCTTT
.	TRBV7-2	.	TRBJ1-2	CASSSPGQRTYGYTF	TGTGCCAGCAGCTCGCCGGGACAACGAACATATGGCTACACCTTC
.	TRBV2	.	TRBJ1-1	CASSVLATEAFF	TGTGCCAGCAGTGTCTTGGCCACTGAAGCTTTCTTT
.	TRBV11-2	.	TRBJ2-7	CASSPGTHSYEQYF	TGTGCCAGCAGTCCCGGGACTCACTCCTACGAGCAGTACTTC
.	TRBV5-6	.	TRBJ2-5	CASSPLNSETQYF	TGTGCCAGCAGCCCCCTAAATTCGGAGACCCAGTACTTC
.	TRBV7-9	.	TRBJ2-1	CASSGARDSWNNEQFF	TGTGCCAGCAGCGGCGCGAGGGACTCCTGGAACAATGAGCAGTTCTTC
.	TRBV28	.	TRBJ1-4	CASSFAQGNEKLFF	TGTGCCAGCAGCTTCGCACAGGGTAATGAAAAACTGTTTTTT
TRBD1	TRBV24-1	.	TRBJ1-2	CATSDPGQGRYGYTF	TGTGCCACCAGTGATCCGGGACAGGGAAGATATGGCTACACCTTC
.	TRBV9	.	TRBJ2-5	CASSARPSMGAVQETQYF	TGTGCCAGCAGCGCCAGACCCTCTATGGGGGCCGTCCAAGAGACCCAGTACTTC
TRBD1	TRBV5-5	.	TRBJ1-5	CASSLVVGTGRRGQPQHF	TGTGCCAGCAGCTTGGTGGTAGGGACAGGGAGGAGGGGTCAGCCCCAGCATTTT
TRBD1	TRBV7-9	.	TRBJ2-3	CASSRGQQTDTQYF	TGTGCCAGCAGCCGGGGACAGCAAACAGATACGCAGTATTTT
TRBD1	TRBV7-2	.	TRBJ2-7	CASSSGTGSSYEQYF	TGTGCCAGCAGCTCCGGGACAGGGAGCTCCTACGAGCAGTACTTC
TRBD2	TRBV19	once	TRBJ2-1	CASSKGGKSSYNEQFF	TGTGCCAGTAGTAAGGGAGGGAAAAGCTCCTACAATGAGCAGTTCTTC
.	TRBV29-1	.	TRBJ1-1	CSVVGVSEAFF	TGCAGCGTTGTTGGTGTGAGTGAAGCTTTCTTT
.	TRBV6-5	.	TRBJ2-3	CASSSVKRGTQYF	TGTGCCAGCAGTTCGGTTAAACGAGGGACGCAGTATTTT